This T cell receptor (beta chain) was observed in a study of CD8 T cells in ankylosing spondylitis. Study-level results: It appeared that ankylosing spondylitis blood was characterized by a TCR beta motif of 8 or 9 highly homologous variants. Past studies reported some motif variants in reactive arthritis synovial fluid and blood. Disease-linked clones bore a CD8+ phenotype and were relatively rare in peripheral blood. Reportedly, disease-linked clones are significantly enriched in ankylosing spondylitis patients' matched synovial fluid.

The CDR3 is 12 amino acids. V was pared by 4 bases and J by 7 bases, with 8 bases between. Germline V gene lookup returns CDR1 MNHEY and CDR2 SMNVEV (reference sequence). This clonotype has ten or more counts. Its target is unknown. Researchers built TCR beta libraries using quantitative 5'-RACE with molecular barcodes. MiXCR was run by TCRdb on the 5' RACE reads, yielding one entry per CDR3 protein. The sample has about 460,000 distinct CDR3 sequences; approximately 5.3% are singletons. The clonotype originates from a male donor with ankylosing spondylitis. The chain couples TRBV27 to TRBJ1-5, with a possible D match to TRBD1 (5 bases). Sequenced: blood, either unsorted or a sorted T cell fraction (not recorded which). In nucleotides, the CDR3 is TGTGCCAGCAGTTCGGCAGGGCAGCCCCAGCATTTT. Amino acids: CASSSAGQPQHF.